Below are 22 T cell receptor beta chains sequenced from a single sample in a study of vaccination effects on CD4 cells after COVID-19. These TCRs are of unknown antigen specificity. The repertoire was sequenced with immunoSEQ multiplex PCR; TCRdb's copy has only in-frame clones and lacks some. The sample holds 20,000 to 25,000 clones, around 70% seen once. Antigen-specific CD4+ T cells were first expanded with viral peptide pools by the ViraFEST assay and only then sequenced. A roughly 10-day culture period preceded the isolation of CD4+ T cells. All vaccine recipients tested negative for nucleocapsid antibodies and had never contracted SARS-CoV-2 infection. The material sequenced was CD4+ T cells from PBMCs cultured with HCoV-NL63 spike peptides, taken before COVID-19 vaccination. These receptors originate from a human donor who received a COVID-19 vaccine.

Comment on this clone: This sample includes further DNA sequences coding for the same CDR3. The chain is built from TRBV28 and TRBJ2-7; 7 bases match TRBD2. Germline V gene lookup returns CDR1 MDHEN and CDR2 SYDVKM. V shed 2 bases, J shed 2 bases, and the junction held 3 bases outside the gene matches. The CDR3 contains 14 residues. The CDR3 nucleotides read TGTGCCAGCAGTTTACGGCTAGCGGCCTACGAGCAGTACTTC. This sequence encodes CASSLRLAAYEQYF. The entire variable domain, with the rest obtained from reference TRBV28 and TRBJ2-7, is as follows: DVKVTQSSRYLVKRTGEKVFLECVQDMDHENMFWYRQDPGLGLRLIYFSYDVKMKEKGDIPEGYSVSREKKERFSLILESASTNQTSMYLCASSLRLAAYEQYFGPGTRLTVT.

In its sample, this clone was seen a few times. The chain has TRBV5-4 and TRBJ2-2; D uncertain. V gave up 4 bases and J gave up 7 bases, with 8 bases separating them. Germline CDR1 and CDR2: SGHNT and YYREEE (reference sequence). The CDR3 sequence is 12 residues long. The CDR3 DNA reads as TGTGCCAGCAGCCCTCCGGGCGGGGAGCTGTTTTTT. Translation gives CASSPPGGELFF.

This chain connects TRBV11-2 to TRBJ2-3; 8 bases map to TRBD2. In germline, CDR1 is SGHAT, CDR2 FQNNGV. J was trimmed by 0 bases and V by 5 bases; bases with no gene match: 13. The CDR3 extends over 18 amino acids. The CDR3 loop reads CASSLALSTSASTDTQYF. CDR3 nucleotides: TGTGCCAGCAGCCTCGCCCTTTCGACTAGCGCGAGCACAGATACGCAGTATTTT.

The DNA of the CDR3 is TGTGCCAGTAGGGGGACAGTCGGTGGGGGCACTGAAGCTTTCTTT. Encoded protein: CASRGTVGGGTEAFF. J is TRBJ1-1 and V is TRBV19; 7 bases are a match to TRBD1. J lost 4 bases, V lost 6 bases, and 11 bases had no gene match. CDR1 LNHDA and CDR2 SQIVND come from the germline V gene (reference sequence). The CDR3 covers 15 residues.

This clone has more than one count but fewer than ten. The chain links TRBV5-1 to TRBJ2-6; D uncertain. Per the germline V gene, CDR1 is SGHRS and CDR2 is YFSETQ. CDR3 length equals 16 residues. The germline V and J ends were trimmed by 4 bases and 0 bases, with 11 bases remaining between them. The CDR3 reads CASSGSPSSGANVLTF. The CDR3 DNA sequence: TGCGCCAGCAGCGGCAGTCCAAGCTCTGGGGCCAACGTCCTGACTTTC.

This clone was counted a single time. This chain connects TRBV30 to TRBJ2-1; 11 nucleotides align to TRBD2. Germline CDR1 GTSNPN, CDR2 SVGIG (reference sequence). V lost 0 bases and J lost 7; bases outside the gene matches: 11. CDR3 length equals 17 residues. The CDR3 region is CAWSVSGAASGRNEQFF. CDR3 DNA sequence: TGTGCCTGGAGTGTATCCGGGGCGGCTAGCGGGAGGAATGAGCAGTTCTTC.

The chain employs TRBV5-1 and TRBJ1-2; the D gene is possibly TRBD1 (5 bases). Germline CDR1 SGHRS, CDR2 YFSETQ. V lost 0 bases to trimming and J lost 7 bases, with 13 bases between them. CDR3 length: 14 residues. The CDR3 DNA is TGCGCCAGCAGCTTGGATCAGGGCCAGGGTGGCTACACCTTC. It specifies CASSLDQGQGGYTF.

The rearrangement uses TRBV10-3 and TRBJ1-5, with D possibly being TRBD1 (6 bases). Germline V lookup: CDR1 ENHRY, CDR2 SYGVKD. With 6 bases removed from V and 7 bases from J, the gap between germline ends came to 13 bases. This CDR3 spans 13 amino acids. CDR3 amino acids: CAIRDSPDQPQHF. For the CDR3, the DNA is TGTGCCATCAGGGACAGTCCGGACCAGCCCCAGCATTTT.

The chain couples TRBV6-4 to TRBJ2-1, with 13 bases aligning to TRBD2. Germline-derived CDR1 and CDR2 are MRHNA and SNTAGT. The length of the CDR3 is 15 residues. V was pared by 5 bases and J by 9 bases, with 7 bases of the junction left unmatched. The CDR3, as DNA: TGTGCCAGCAGTCCAACTAGCGGGGGGGCCGGTGAGCAGTTCTTC. This gives the protein CASSPTSGGAGEQFF.

The V gene is TRBV10-3, the J gene TRBJ1-2, with D possibly TRBD1 on 5 matching bases. Germline CDR1 ENHRY, CDR2 SYGVKD. The CDR3 spans 13 residues. The germline V and J ends were trimmed by 2 bases and 7 bases, with 11 bases remaining between them. The CDR3 coding sequence is TGTGCCATCAGTGAGGGCAGGGTCGGTGGCTACACCTTC. Protein: CAISEGRVGGYTF.

In this sample, this clone turned up once. This sequence joins TRBV4-2 and TRBJ1-4, with 9 bases lining up with TRBD1. CDR3 length: 13 amino acids. V trimming: 1 base; J trimming: 14 bases; junction bases outside the gene matches: 5. From germline, CDR1 is LGHNA and CDR2 YNFKEQ. The DNA for the CDR3 is TGTGCCAGCAGCCAAGGGGGACAGGGAGCGCTGTTTTTT. Amino acid sequence: CASSQGGQGALFF.

The chain carries TRBV29-1 and TRBJ2-7; 8 bases fit TRBD2. Germline assignment: CDR1 SQVTM and CDR2 ANQGSEA. The CDR3 covers 14 residues. V trimming: 7 bases; J trimming: 3 bases; junction bases outside the gene matches: 11. The CDR3 region is CSALGGGNLYEQYF. CDR3 in DNA: TGCAGCGCTCTCGGGGGGGGAAACCTCTACGAGCAGTACTTC.

This chain links TRBV7-8 with TRBJ2-7; D possibly matches TRBD1 or TRBD2 (6 bases each). From germline, CDR1 is SGHVS and CDR2 FQNEAQ. The CDR3 spans 16 residues. Trimming removed 5 bases at V and 3 bases at J, with 20 bases between. The CDR3 DNA reads as TGTGCCAGCAGCCCTAAACAGGGACCGCGGGGCTACGAGCAGTACTTC. Amino acid sequence: CASSPKQGPRGYEQYF. The whole variable domain, filled in from reference TRBV7-8 and TRBJ2-7, reads GAGVSQSPRYKVAKRGQDVALRCDPISGHVSLFWYQQALGQGPEFLTYFQNEAQLDKSGLPSDRFFAERPEGSVSTLKIQRTQQEDSAVYLCASSPKQGPRGYEQYFGPGTRLTVT.

The chain uses TRBV28 and TRBJ1-5; no firm D call. The CDR3 runs to 11 residues. Germline V gene lookup returns CDR1 MDHEN and CDR2 SYDVKM. Trimming pared 6 bases from V and 6 bases from J, leaving 6 bases between. The CDR3 nucleotides are TGTGCCAGCAGCCGAGGTCAGCCCCAGCATTTT. Translation: CASSRGQPQHF.

The chain employs TRBV5-1 and TRBJ2-7; 8 bases map to TRBD2. With 7 bases clipped from V and 0 bases from J, the junction kept 6 bases outside the gene matches. The CDR3 covers 14 residues. The germline CDR1 and CDR2 sequences are SGHRS and YFSETQ. CDR3 amino acids: CASAPGTSSYEQYF. The CDR3 coding sequence is TGCGCCAGCGCCCCCGGGACTAGCTCCTACGAGCAGTACTTC.

This rearrangement joins TRBV2 to TRBJ2-7; D is unclear. This CDR3 spans 12 amino acids. Trimming removed 6 bases at V and 3 bases at J, with 9 bases between. CDR1 SNHLY and CDR2 FYNNEI come from the germline V gene. CDR3: CASSGTSYEQYF. Written as DNA, the CDR3 is TGTGCCAGCAGCGGCACAAGCTACGAGCAGTACTTC.

The chain employs TRBV4-1 and TRBJ1-5; no clear D gene. The CDR3 has 14 residues. Between the trimmed V and J ends, which lost 1 base and 8 bases, there was a span of 12 bases. Germline CDR1 and CDR2: MGHRA and YSYEKL. The CDR3 DNA sequence: TGCGCCAGCAGCCAAGGCTGGGAGGGAAAGCCCCAGCATTTT. Translated, it gives CASSQGWEGKPQHF.

The J gene is TRBJ1-6, the V gene TRBV10-3, with D uncertain. The CDR3 covers 13 residues. Trimming took 6 bases from V and 6 from J, leaving 9 bases between them. Germline assignment: CDR1 ENHRY and CDR2 SYGVKD. Written as DNA, the CDR3 is TGTGCCATCAGCCGGGAAGGTAATTCACCCCTCCACTTT. It yields the protein CAISREGNSPLHF.

This chain uses TRBV3-1 (or the pseudogene TRBV3-2) with TRBJ2-7, with D perhaps matching TRBD1 (6 bases). Germline loops: CDR1 LGHDT, CDR2 YNNKEL (reference sequence). Deletions cut 4 bases from V and 2 bases from J, with 12 bases between. This CDR3 spans 14 amino acids. As DNA, the CDR3 is TGTGCCAGCAGCCCCGGGACACGAGCCTACGAGCAGTACTTC. Translation gives CASSPGTRAYEQYF.

Only a few counts were recorded for this clone. The chain is built from TRBV27 and TRBJ1-6; TRBD1 matches at 9 bases. This CDR3 is 17 amino acids long. Trimming removed 2 bases from V and 5 bases from J; junction bases left unmatched: 7. The germline V gene encodes CDR1 MNHEY and CDR2 SMNVEV (reference sequence). The CDR3, as DNA: TGTGCCAGCAGTTTAGTCCGGGACAGGGCAAATAATTCACCCCTCCACTTT. The encoded protein is CASSLVRDRANNSPLHF.

The V and J genes are TRBV19 and TRBJ2-1; 8 bases agree with TRBD1. Trimming at V came to 5 bases and at J to 10 bases, leaving 10 bases not matched to a gene. Germline CDR1 is LNHDA and CDR2 is SQIVND (reference sequence). The CDR3 runs to 14 residues. The CDR3 protein is CASSAVDRALEQFF. The CDR3 DNA reads as TGTGCCAGTAGTGCAGTGGACAGGGCTCTGGAGCAGTTCTTC.

The genes are TRBV4-1 and TRBJ1-4; 8 bases are shared with TRBD1. V shed 2 bases and J 0 bases; nucleotides not matched to a gene: 14. Germline-derived CDR1 and CDR2 are MGHRA and YSYEKL. The CDR3 contains 20 residues. CDR3 loop: CASSQFQVSQGASTNEKLFF. The CDR3 coding sequence is TGCGCCAGCAGCCAATTTCAGGTCAGCCAGGGGGCATCAACTAATGAAAAACTGTTTTTT.